The 17 T cell receptor beta chains given below trace back to one sample, sequenced in a study of blood T cell repertoires in COVID-19. Assay: immunoSEQ multiplex PCR; the TCRdb copy retains only in-frame clones and omits some. The table has about 320,000 clones, around 86% seen once. Sequencing used PBMCs or T cells enriched from blood (not recorded which). The receptors derive from a man in his fifties or sixties who had recovered from COVID-19.

The chain joins TRBV28 to TRBJ1-2; TRBD1 aligns across 7 bases. Germline CDR1 reads MDHEN; CDR2 reads SYDVKM. This CDR3 has 15 residues. V was clipped by 5 bases and J by 2 bases; unmatched bases: 8. The DNA of the CDR3 is TGTGCCAGCAGTGCCTCGGCGACAGGGAACTATGGCTACACCTTC. Its translation is CASSASATGNYGYTF.

The table lists this clone with a count of one. The chain joins TRBV7-2 to TRBJ2-1; D is unclear. There are 13 residues in the CDR3. The V and J ends lost 3 bases and 1 base respectively, with 4 bases between them. The germline V gene encodes CDR1 SGHTA and CDR2 FQGNSA. DNA of the CDR3: TGTGCCAGCAGCTTTCTGTCCTACAATGAGCAGTTCTTC. Residues: CASSFLSYNEQFF. Looking up the rest from reference TRBV7-2 and TRBJ2-1 gives the full variable domain: GAGVSQSPSNKVTEKGKDVELRCDPISGHTALYWYRQSLGQGLEFLIYFQGNSAPDKSGLPSDRFSAERTGGSVSTLTIQRTQQEDSAVYLCASSFLSYNEQFFGPGTRLTVL.

This chain links TRBV28 with TRBJ2-7, with 7 bases aligning to TRBD1. Germline trimming cut 5 bases from V and 0 bases from J; bases unmatched to any gene: 7. The germline V gene encodes CDR1 MDHEN and CDR2 SYDVKM. CDR3 length: 15 amino acids. DNA for the CDR3: TGTGCCAGCAGTCCCCGGGACAGCCACTCCTACGAGCAGTACTTC. Translated, it gives CASSPRDSHSYEQYF.

A few counts support this clone. The V call is TRBV9, the J call TRBJ2-7; D may be TRBD1 (6 bases). CDR3 length equals 14 residues. V dropped 3 bases and J dropped 3 bases, with 13 bases sitting between them. CDR1 is SGDLS and CDR2 is YYNGEE in the germline V gene. CDR3 in amino acids: CASSGGDRIYEQYF. CDR3 DNA sequence: TGTGCCAGCAGCGGCGGAGACAGGATCTACGAGCAGTACTTC.

The chain is built from TRBV19 and TRBJ1-5; 8 nucleotides agree with TRBD1. V trimming: 6 bases; J trimming: 1 base; junction bases outside the gene matches: 5. The CDR3 is 15 amino acids. The germline V gene encodes CDR1 LNHDA and CDR2 SQIVND (reference sequence). CDR3 sequence (DNA): TGTGCCAGTAGCCATGACAGGGGAAGCAATCAGCCCCAGCATTTT. Translation: CASSHDRGSNQPQHF.

The chain employs TRBV7-9 and TRBJ2-3; D ambiguous. Germline V gives CDR1 SEHNR, CDR2 FQNEAQ (reference sequence). Between the trimmed V and J ends, which lost 11 bases and 1 base, there was a span of 4 bases. The CDR3 loop spans 10 amino acids. The CDR3 reads CAPGTDTQYF. CDR3 coding DNA: TGTGCCCCCGGCACAGATACGCAGTATTTT.

J is TRBJ1-6 and V is TRBV7-9; 10 bases fit TRBD1. The CDR3 contains 16 residues. V lost 5 bases, J lost 7 bases, and 8 bases stayed unmatched. The germline CDR1 and CDR2 sequences are SEHNR and FQNEAQ (reference sequence). For the CDR3, the DNA is TGTGCCAGCAGCCCAACGGGACAGGGGAACAATTCACCCCTCCACTTT. As protein: CASSPTGQGNNSPLHF.

The CDR3 nucleotides read TGTGCCAGCAGCTTAGTGCCGTCGGGCAGCGGGTGGTACTTC. It is translated as CASSLVPSGSGWYF. The chain recombines TRBV7-9 with TRBJ2-5, with D tentatively TRBD2 (6 bases). CDR1 is SEHNR, CDR2 FQNEAQ, per germline (reference sequence). V was trimmed by 1 base and J by 13 bases, leaving 19 bases between them. This CDR3 spans 14 amino acids.

The J gene is TRBJ1-4, the V gene TRBV4-1, with TRBD1 as a possible D gene (5 bases). Germline lookup yields CDR1 MGHRA and CDR2 YSYEKL. This CDR3 spans 17 amino acids. V lost 0 bases and J lost 7, with 18 bases in between. CDR3 loop: CASSQDGTGSISEKLFF. CDR3 bases: TGCGCCAGCAGCCAAGACGGAACAGGCTCGATAAGTGAAAAACTGTTTTTT.

Only a few counts were recorded for this clone. V and J are TRBV7-2 and TRBJ2-1; D perhaps matches TRBD1 (6 bases). Germline lookup yields CDR1 SGHTA and CDR2 FQGNSA. Trimming took 5 bases from V and 3 from J, leaving 14 bases between them. The CDR3 is 15 residues long. The CDR3 loop is CASSRPGHGYNEQFF. CDR3 DNA: TGTGCCAGCAGCCGCCCGGGACATGGCTACAATGAGCAGTTCTTC.

This chain links TRBV4-2 with TRBJ2-3, with 8 bases lining up with TRBD2. The J segment lost 2 bases and the V segment lost 4 bases, leaving 5 bases of the junction unmatched. Germline lookup yields CDR1 LGHNA and CDR2 YNFKEQ. CDR3 length: 15 residues. The CDR3 bases are TGTGCCAGCAGCCTGACACTAGCGGCCACAGATACGCAGTATTTT. Translating gives CASSLTLAATDTQYF.

V gene TRBV11-3 combines with J gene TRBJ2-2; 10 nucleotides match TRBD1. CDR3 size: 15 residues. Trimming took 4 bases from V and 4 from J; bases not matched to a gene: 3. CDR1 is SGHNT and CDR2 is YENEEA in the germline V gene. As DNA, the CDR3 is TGTGCCAGCAGCTCCGGACAGGGGGTCACCGGGGAGCTGTTTTTT. Protein: CASSSGQGVTGELFF.

The chain links TRBV3-1 (or the pseudogene TRBV3-2) to TRBJ1-1; TRBD1 might be the D (6 bases). The CDR3 totals 14 residues. From germline, CDR1 is LGHDT and CDR2 YNNKEL (reference sequence). V was pared by 2 bases and J by 3 bases, with 10 bases between. The CDR3 sequence: CASSQTGLDTEAFF. The DNA for the CDR3 is TGTGCCAGCAGCCAAACAGGGTTAGACACTGAAGCTTTCTTT.

The rearrangement uses TRBV4-1 and TRBJ1-3; D unresolved. V lost 0 bases and J 1 base, leaving 10 bases between the germline ends. Germline CDR1 and CDR2: MGHRA and YSYEKL. The CDR3 runs 16 residues. The CDR3 loop reads CASSQERLRSGNTIYF. As DNA, the CDR3 is TGCGCCAGCAGCCAAGAAAGGTTGCGGTCTGGAAACACCATATATTTT.

The V and J genes are TRBV28 and TRBJ2-7; 7 bases align to TRBD1. Germline V gives CDR1 MDHEN, CDR2 SYDVKM. J lost 7 bases, V lost 7 bases, and 10 bases had no gene match. The CDR3 length is 13 residues. CDR3 in amino acids: CASTPGQRIEQYF. Written as DNA, the CDR3 is TGTGCCAGCACACCGGGACAGAGAATAGAGCAGTACTTC.

The chain joins TRBV14 to TRBJ2-1, with a possible D match to TRBD2 (6 bases). From germline, CDR1 is SGHDN and CDR2 FVKESK. Between the trimmed V and J ends, which lost 4 bases and 2 bases, there was a span of 9 bases. The CDR3 contains 14 residues. The CDR3 here is CASSLGSPYNEQFF. Here the CDR3 DNA reads TGTGCCAGCAGCCTCGGGAGCCCCTACAATGAGCAGTTCTTC.

The chain joins TRBV6-1 to TRBJ2-2; D perhaps matches TRBD1 (5 bases). The germline V gene encodes CDR1 MNHNS and CDR2 SASEGT. Trimming took 0 bases from V and 9 from J, leaving 8 bases between them. The CDR3 has 13 amino acids. CDR3 residues: CASSEAWGRELFF. The CDR3 DNA is TGTGCCAGCAGTGAAGCGTGGGGCCGGGAGCTGTTTTTT.